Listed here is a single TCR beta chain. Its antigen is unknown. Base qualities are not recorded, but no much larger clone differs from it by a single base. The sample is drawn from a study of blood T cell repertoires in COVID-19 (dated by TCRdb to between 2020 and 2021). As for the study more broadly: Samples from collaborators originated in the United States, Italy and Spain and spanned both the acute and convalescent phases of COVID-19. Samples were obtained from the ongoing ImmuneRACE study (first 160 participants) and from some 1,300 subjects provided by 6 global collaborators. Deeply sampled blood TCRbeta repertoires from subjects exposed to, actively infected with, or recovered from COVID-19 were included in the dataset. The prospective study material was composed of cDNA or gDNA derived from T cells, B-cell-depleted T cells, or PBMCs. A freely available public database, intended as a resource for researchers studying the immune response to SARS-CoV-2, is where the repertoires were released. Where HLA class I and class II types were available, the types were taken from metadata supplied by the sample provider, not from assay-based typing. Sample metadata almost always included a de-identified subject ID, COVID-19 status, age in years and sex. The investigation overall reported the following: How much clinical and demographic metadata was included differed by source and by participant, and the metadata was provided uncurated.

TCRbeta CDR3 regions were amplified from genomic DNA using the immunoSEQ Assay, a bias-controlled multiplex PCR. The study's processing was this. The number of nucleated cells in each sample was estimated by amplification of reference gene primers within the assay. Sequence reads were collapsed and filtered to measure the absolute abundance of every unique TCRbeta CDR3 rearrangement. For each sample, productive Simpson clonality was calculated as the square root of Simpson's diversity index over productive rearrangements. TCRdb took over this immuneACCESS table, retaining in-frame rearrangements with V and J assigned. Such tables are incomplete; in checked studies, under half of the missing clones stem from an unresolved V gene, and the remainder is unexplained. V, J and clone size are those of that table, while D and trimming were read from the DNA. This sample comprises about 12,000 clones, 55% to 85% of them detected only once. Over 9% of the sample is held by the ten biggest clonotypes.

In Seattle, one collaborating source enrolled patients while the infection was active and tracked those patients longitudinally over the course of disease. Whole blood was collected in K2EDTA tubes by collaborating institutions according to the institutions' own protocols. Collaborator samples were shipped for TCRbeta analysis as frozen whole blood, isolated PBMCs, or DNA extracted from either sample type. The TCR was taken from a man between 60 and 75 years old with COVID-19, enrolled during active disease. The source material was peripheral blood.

The nucleotide sequence reads as follows: TGTGCCACCAGTGATCACCCCGGGACAGGGGCTTTCAATCAGCCCCAGCATTTT. This gives the protein CATSDHPGTGAFNQPQHF. The chain employs TRBV24-1 and TRBJ1-5, with TRBD1 matching 10 junction bases. Taken from cysteine to phenylalanine, the CDR3 has 18 residues. Left in the record is the CDR3 DNA by itself, 54 bases read in frame from the first base. The germline V gene encodes CDR1 KGHDR and CDR2 SFDVKD. The V end gives up 3 bases and the J end 3 bases, leaving 10 bases in the junction not matched to a gene.